Listed below are T cell receptor beta chains from one sample, sequenced in a study of cytomegalovirus exposure and HLA in healthy donors. Measured with immunoSEQ multiplex PCR; TCRdb has only the in-frame clones, and not every one. In all, the sample yields 95,000 to 150,000 clones. Material for sequencing was PBMCs. All receptors come from a man aged 40-49 years in good health and CMV-seronegative. The conserved cysteine and the conserved F or W are not part of the CDR3 here.

CDR3 | J | V
ASSQDIANTGELF | TRBJ2-2 | TRBV4-3
ASSWAAGDLYEQY | TRBJ2-7 | TRBV5-4
ASRLGTSGSTDTQY | TRBJ2-3 | TRBV10-2
ASSPVSGSPLGQF | TRBJ2-1 | TRBV5-1
ASSRGGQDGLYGYT | TRBJ1-2 | TRBV7-6
ASSLPEGSGRAGVD | TRBJ2-5 | TRBV7-7
ASRHSGRAVETQY | TRBJ2-5 | TRBV27
ASSIVPSGANVLT | TRBJ2-6 | TRBV19
ASKRQGWDTGELF | TRBJ2-2 | TRBV27
ASSRGQLNTGELF | TRBJ2-2 | TRBV7-9
ASSLAGTGTEAF | TRBJ1-1 | TRBV7-9
ASSQGTQGIEQPQH | TRBJ1-5 | TRBV14
ASSSTTQGRELF | TRBJ2-2 | TRBV7-2
ASSLGEGHEQY | TRBJ2-7 | TRBV11-2
ASSVDPEPSSYEQY | TRBJ2-7 | TRBV9
ASSRRSGTGINYGYT | TRBJ1-2 | TRBV4-1
ASSDPGSYEQY | TRBJ2-7 | TRBV6-1
ASSQDLDSSYEQY | TRBJ2-7 | TRBV14